This T cell receptor (beta chain) was identified in a study of radiotherapy plus CTLA-4 blockade in lung cancer. The CDR3 has 13 residues. Germline CDR1 and CDR2: MNHNY and SVGAGI (reference sequence). TCRdb's table, derived via immunoSEQ multiplex PCR, lists solely in-frame clones and lacks some. The sample consists of more than 90,000 clones, 70% to 90% of them appearing once. Patients with chemo-refractory metastatic non-small-cell lung cancer received focal radiation plus CTLA-4 blockade with ipilimumab. In its sample, this clone was seen a few times. This material consisted of peripheral blood, taken from a patient treated with radiotherapy plus ipilimumab. The chain links TRBV6-6 to TRBJ2-7; 8 positions match TRBD2. The sequence came from a human donor with non-small cell lung cancer that progressed on radiotherapy plus ipilimumab. The CDR3 DNA sequence: TGTGCGACGGCGGGGGGACCCTCCTACGAGCAGTACTTC. As protein: CATAGGPSYEQYF.